The 28 T cell receptor beta chains given below trace back to one sample, sequenced in a study of spatial heterogeneity in lung cancer (dated 2019 in TCRdb). Libraries were built with 5' RACE. The sample was run on a NextSeq 500. TCRdb's own reprocessing of the public reads used fastp at Q25 and MiXCR and kept productive beta chains. All rows with the same CDR3 protein become a single entry with the most common DNA and genes. The sample table shows under 14,000 distinct CDR3 sequences, and 24% are seen once. The ten largest account for about a third of the sample. According to the study, the label for this sample's time point signals: sample taken at primary tumor resection. TCR sequencing used whole RNA extracted from tumor and nontumor lung tissue, or from cryopreserved PBMC samples, without cell sorting. Sequenced here: PBMCs, sampled at surgery. The receptors shown here come from a female donor with early-stage non-small cell lung cancer.

Many counts were recorded for this clonotype. The chain employs TRBV7-3 and TRBJ2-7; 7 bases are shared with TRBD1. The J segment lost 5 bases and the V segment lost 4 bases, leaving 5 bases of the junction unmatched. Germline V lookup: CDR1 SGHTA, CDR2 FQGTGA. This CDR3 contains 13 residues. CDR3 amino acids: CASSSTGSDEQYF. The DNA of the CDR3 is TGTGCCAGCAGCTCGACAGGGTCCGACGAGCAGTACTTC.

This clonotype was recorded many times. The V call is TRBV19, the J call TRBJ1-5; D remains unclear. Looked up from germline, CDR1 is LNHDA and CDR2 is SQIVND (reference sequence). CDR3 length: 13 amino acids. With 2 bases removed from V and 3 bases from J, the gap between germline ends came to 5 bases. The CDR3 here is CASSIQDNQPQHF. The CDR3 DNA sequence: TGTGCCAGTAGTATACAGGACAATCAGCCCCAGCATTTT.

Concerning this clonotype itself: This may stem from a read error, because a much larger clone lies one nucleotide away. The V gene is TRBV29-1, the J gene TRBJ1-2, with D uncertain. The CDR3 has 13 amino acids. V shed 4 bases and J shed 4 bases, with 13 bases lying between them. Germline V gene lookup returns CDR1 SQVTM and CDR2 ANQGSEA. CDR3 DNA: TGCAGCGTTGCGGAGGGATGGACCTATGGCTACACCTTC. Its protein is CSVAEGWTYGYTF. Full variable domain (remainder filled in from reference TRBV29-1 and TRBJ1-2): SAVISQKPSRDICQRGTSLTIQCQVDSQVTMMFWYRQQPGQSLTLIATANQGSEATYESGFVIDKFPISRPNLTFSTLTVSNMSPEDSSIYLCSVAEGWTYGYTFGSGTRLTVV.

This clonotype was observed a few times. J is TRBJ2-1 and V is TRBV5-1, with TRBD2 as a possible D gene (5 bases). CDR1 is SGHRS and CDR2 is YFSETQ in the germline V gene. V was trimmed by 4 bases and J by 8 bases, leaving 22 bases between them. The CDR3 consists of 16 residues. The DNA for the CDR3 is TGCGCCAGCAGCCCGGATTTTTCGGCGCCCGGGGATGAGCAGTTCTTC. It codes for CASSPDFSAPGDEQFF.

By proportion, this clonotype is medium-sized (0.01 to 0.1%). The chain combines TRBV4-2 with TRBJ2-7; 8 positions agree with TRBD2. Per germline, CDR1 LGHNA and CDR2 YNFKEQ. Unmatched junction bases numbered 6, after V lost 0 bases and J lost 5 bases. This CDR3 has 15 residues. The CDR3 DNA follows: TGTGCCAGCAGCCAAGAGGCGGGAGGCCCGGACGAGCAGTACTTC. It yields the protein CASSQEAGGPDEQYF.

The gene calls are TRBV12-3 or TRBV12-4 and TRBJ2-7; 12 nucleotides line up with TRBD2. The length of the CDR3 is 14 residues. V trimming: 5 bases; J trimming: 7 bases; junction bases outside the gene matches: 6. The CDR3 protein is CASSRLAGVGEQYF. DNA of the CDR3: TGTGCCAGCAGTCGACTAGCGGGAGTAGGGGAGCAGTACTTC.

With regard to this clonotype: The junction and the germline gene differ at one end; a read error may be behind it. This chain connects TRBV7-6 to TRBJ2-1; 9 bases fit TRBD2. The CDR3 covers 16 residues. Germline V gene data show CDR1 as SGHVS and CDR2 as FNYEAQ. DNA of the CDR3: TGTGCCAGCAGCTTAGGTGGGACTAGCTCCTACAATGATCAGTTCTTC. It encodes CASSLGGTSSYNDQFF. The variable domain in full, completed from reference TRBV7-6 and TRBJ2-1, reads GAGVSQSPRYKVTKRGQDVALRCDPISGHVSLYWYRQALGQGPEFLTYFNYEAQQDKSGLPNDRFSAERPEGSISTLTIQRTEQRDSAMYRCASSLGGTSSYNDQFFGPGTRLTVL.

In this sample, this clonotype is medium-sized (0.01 to 0.1%). The chain uses TRBV27 and TRBJ2-1; D not resolved. Germline lookup yields CDR1 MNHEY and CDR2 SMNVEV (reference sequence). Trimming removed 0 bases at V and 0 bases at J, with 9 bases between. This CDR3 has 16 residues. As DNA, the CDR3 is TGTGCCAGCAGTTTATCTTATCTGAGCTCCTACAATGAGCAGTTCTTC. Translation gives CASSLSYLSSYNEQFF.

In its sample, this clonotype was seen many times. The chain combines TRBV28 with TRBJ2-2, with D unresolved. V lost 3 bases, J lost 2 bases, and 10 bases lay in between. CDR1 and CDR2 from the germline V gene are MDHEN and SYDVKM. The CDR3 has 15 amino acids. This CDR3 reads CASSLPQTNTGELFF. CDR3 nucleotides: TGTGCCAGCAGTTTGCCCCAGACCAACACCGGGGAGCTGTTTTTT.

This clonotype was picked up a small number of times. The V gene is TRBV10-1, the J gene TRBJ2-1, with 11 bases that match TRBD2. Germline V lookup: CDR1 WNHNN, CDR2 SYGVQD (reference sequence). The length of the CDR3 is 13 residues. V lost 8 bases and J lost 7; bases outside the gene matches: 4. This chain's CDR3 is CASGLAGYNEQFF. The CDR3 nucleotides read TGCGCCAGCGGACTAGCGGGCTATAATGAGCAGTTCTTC.

This clonotype was detected many times. The V gene is TRBV19, the J gene TRBJ2-7, with D possibly matching TRBD1 (6 bases). CDR1 LNHDA and CDR2 SQIVND come from the germline V gene (reference sequence). V lost 10 bases and J 2 bases, leaving 18 bases between the germline ends. The CDR3 is 14 residues long. CDR3 sequence reads: CATNPPGHTYEQYF. The CDR3 DNA reads as TGTGCCACCAATCCTCCGGGACACACCTACGAGCAGTACTTC.

Concerning this clonotype itself: Just one base apart from a much larger clone, this may be a read error. This sequence joins TRBV5-6 and TRBJ2-3; D is undetermined. This CDR3 has 14 residues. Germline CDR1 and CDR2: SGHDT and YYEEEE. The CDR3 here is CASSRTASTDTRYF. In DNA form, the CDR3 reads TGTGCCAGCAGCCGAACCGCGTCCACAGATACGCGGTATTTT.

The table lists this clonotype with a few counts. The rearrangement uses TRBV6-5 and TRBJ2-6; possibly TRBD1 for D (5 bases). Trimming took off 2 bases at V and 0 bases at J, with 5 bases between the two ends. The germline V gene has CDR1 MNHEY and CDR2 SVGAGI. The CDR3 is made up of 15 amino acids. The DNA of the CDR3 is TGTGCCAGCAGTTACAGGGGCTCTGGGGCCAACGTCCTGACTTTC. It codes for CASSYRGSGANVLTF.

About this clonotype: Just one base apart from a much larger clone, this may be a read error. The gene calls are TRBV6-2 or TRBV6-3 and TRBJ2-6, with D perhaps matching TRBD2 (5 bases). This CDR3 spans 15 amino acids. The germline V gene encodes CDR1 MNHEY and CDR2 SVGEGT. CDR3 nucleotides: TGTGCCAGCAGTTACCGGGCGGAAGGGAGCAACGCCCTGACTTTC. It yields the protein CASSYRAEGSNALTF.

Many counts were recorded for this clonotype. The CDR3 is CSARVAGAVYNEQFF. In DNA form, the CDR3 reads TGCAGTGCTAGAGTGGCGGGAGCTGTCTACAATGAGCAGTTCTTC. The chain joins TRBV20-1 to TRBJ2-1, with 7 bases identical to TRBD2. The CDR3 length is 15 residues. V dropped 1 base and J dropped 3; count of bases not matched to a gene: 6. Germline lookup yields CDR1 DFQATT and CDR2 SNEGSKA (reference sequence).

The chain couples TRBV7-9 to TRBJ2-7; a possible D gene is TRBD1 (5 bases). V was cut by 1 base and J by 0 bases, with 7 bases left in between. The CDR3 has 14 residues. Germline lookup yields CDR1 SEHNR and CDR2 FQNEAQ (reference sequence). The CDR3 reads CASSLEGYSYEQYF. CDR3 nucleotide sequence: TGTGCCAGCAGCTTAGAGGGGTACTCCTACGAGCAGTACTTC.

V and J are TRBV5-1 and TRBJ1-2; 8 positions agree with TRBD1. V gave up 4 bases and J gave up 6 bases; unmatched junction bases: 17. Germline CDR1 reads SGHRS; CDR2 reads YFSETQ. This CDR3 spans 17 amino acids. The CDR3 reads CASSPRALPPTGDGYTF. The CDR3 DNA sequence: TGCGCCAGCAGCCCACGTGCGCTACCCCCGACAGGGGATGGCTACACCTTC.

In its sample, this clonotype ranks as medium-sized. The rearrangement uses TRBV3-1 and TRBJ2-7; 12 bases are shared with TRBD2. CDR1 is LGHDT and CDR2 is YNNKEL in the germline V gene (reference sequence). V dropped 0 bases and J dropped 4; count of bases not matched to a gene: 10. This CDR3 spans 18 amino acids. The CDR3 here is CASSQDPTSGSGLYEQYF. The CDR3 region has the DNA TGTGCCAGCAGCCAAGATCCGACTAGCGGGAGTGGGCTTTACGAGCAGTACTTC.

This clonotype was recorded at least ten times. V is TRBV7-6 and J is TRBJ2-1; D perhaps matches TRBD1 (5 bases). Trimming left V 5 bases short and J 0 bases short, with 11 bases between. In germline, CDR1 is SGHVS, CDR2 FNYEAQ. This CDR3 is 15 amino acids long. The CDR3 DNA is TGTGCCAGCAGCGTCCGACAGAGCTCCTACAATGAGCAGTTCTTC. Encoded protein: CASSVRQSSYNEQFF.

V usage is TRBV2 and J usage is TRBJ2-2; D is possibly TRBD1 (6 bases). This CDR3 has 17 residues. V dropped 1 base and J dropped 6 bases, with 18 bases sitting between them. Germline CDR1 SNHLY, CDR2 FYNNEI. The CDR3 DNA reads TGTGCCAGCAGTGAAGTGGGGGCATGGGCCCTCTCCGGGGAGCTGTTTTTT. This encodes CASSEVGAWALSGELFF.

At least ten counts were recorded for this clonotype. The CDR3 is CASSLQGFYGYTF. CDR3 DNA: TGTGCCAGCAGCTTACAGGGATTCTATGGCTACACCTTC. The chain uses TRBV7-2 and TRBJ1-2, with D perhaps matching TRBD1 (5 bases). Trimming took off 2 bases at V and 4 bases at J, with 8 bases between the two ends. CDR1 is SGHTA, CDR2 FQGNSA, per germline. The CDR3 length is 13 residues.

This clonotype appeared a single time. V usage is TRBV6-5 and J usage is TRBJ2-2, with 7 bases that match TRBD2. The junction had 5 bases not matched to a gene; V was cut back by 2 bases and J by 5 bases. From germline, CDR1 is MNHEY and CDR2 SVGAGI. This CDR3 comprises 15 residues. The CDR3 is CASSYGRGETGELFF. DNA for the CDR3: TGTGCCAGCAGTTACGGGAGGGGAGAGACCGGGGAGCTGTTTTTT.

This clonotype appeared a few times. The junction does not match germline at one end; this may be a read error. The rearrangement links TRBV6-5 to TRBJ2-2, with 8 bases aligning to TRBD2. This CDR3 is 20 amino acids long. Germline V gives CDR1 MNHEY, CDR2 SVGAGI. The CDR3: CASSYSGRERESANTGELVF. The CDR3 nucleotides read TGTGCCAGCAGTTACTCCGGACGGGAGCGGGAGTCCGCGAACACCGGGGAGCTGGTTTTT.

The rearrangement uses TRBV18 and TRBJ2-1; D possibly matches TRBD1 or TRBD2 (5 bases each). Germline CDR1 is KGHSH and CDR2 is LQKENI. Trimming shortened V by 3 bases and J by 0 bases, and 15 bases separated the two germline ends. CDR3 length: 17 amino acids. The CDR3 region has the DNA TGTGCCAGCTCACCGTTAGTGGGAGACAGCTCCTACAATGAGCAGTTCTTC. Translation gives CASSPLVGDSSYNEQFF.

This clonotype was recorded a few times. The rearrangement links TRBV19 to TRBJ1-5; 9 positions agree with TRBD1. V shed 5 bases, J shed 5 bases, and the junction held 7 bases outside the gene matches. Germline V gives CDR1 LNHDA, CDR2 SQIVND (reference sequence). This CDR3 spans 15 amino acids. The CDR3 bases are TGTGCCAGTAGTCAGGGACAGGGAACGGATCAGCCCCAGCATTTT. Translated, it gives CASSQGQGTDQPQHF.

This clonotype turned up a few times. V is TRBV5-1 and J is TRBJ2-7; D call uncertain. The germline V gene encodes CDR1 SGHRS and CDR2 YFSETQ. The ends were cut back, 0 bases at V and 2 bases at J, with 3 bases in the middle. This CDR3 is built from 12 residues. This chain's CDR3 is CASSLDTYEQYF. The CDR3 region has the DNA TGCGCCAGCAGCTTGGACACCTACGAGCAGTACTTC.

This clonotype was seen a handful of times. V usage is TRBV28 and J usage is TRBJ2-1; D may be TRBD2 (6 bases). CDR3 length equals 17 residues. Germline lookup yields CDR1 MDHEN and CDR2 SYDVKM. V gave up 7 bases and J gave up 0 bases, with 19 bases separating them. The CDR3 sequence is CASMFQGLRDSYNEQFF. CDR3 sequence (DNA): TGTGCCAGCATGTTTCAGGGACTCCGGGACTCCTACAATGAGCAGTTCTTC. Together with reference TRBV28 and TRBJ2-1, the CDR3 gives the full variable domain: DVKVTQSSRYLVKRTGEKVFLECVQDMDHENMFWYRQDPGLGLRLIYFSYDVKMKEKGDIPEGYSVSREKKERFSLILESASTNQTSMYLCASMFQGLRDSYNEQFFGPGTRLTVL.

This sequence joins TRBV28 and TRBJ2-7; a weak D match, TRBD2 (5 bases). Trimming removed 2 bases at V and 6 bases at J, with 20 bases between. The V gene's germline CDR1 is MDHEN and CDR2 SYDVKM. The CDR3 length is 16 residues. CDR3 loop: CASSLLEGTLLSEQYF. In nucleotides, the CDR3 is TGTGCCAGCAGTTTACTCGAGGGTACCCTTCTAAGCGAGCAGTACTTC.